This T cell receptor (beta chain) came from a study of Graves' ophthalmopathy and Graves' hyperthyroidism. Each hyperthyroidism patient was newly diagnosed, with under 2 months' duration, and aged 18 to 65. Amplification of the TCR beta CDR3 regions used RNA transcripts (as template). Investigators did first-round RT-PCR with HTBI primers, then second-round multiplex PCR. TCRdb itself ran the multiplex PCR reads through MiXCR, one entry per CDR3 protein. The profile covers a few hundred thousand distinct CDR3 sequences, with under 40% appearing a single time and 3.5% to 4.5% taken by the ten largest. The germline V gene has CDR1 SGHDN and CDR2 FVKESK. The CDR3 has 17 amino acids. V gave up 0 bases and J gave up 5 bases, with 16 bases separating them.

V is TRBV14 and J is TRBJ2-2; D perhaps matches TRBD1 (6 bases). Sequenced material: peripheral blood or thyroid tissue (not recorded which). This TCR derives from an adult man with Graves' hyperthyroidism. The CDR3 here is CASSQEDRPVGTGELFF. Written as DNA, the CDR3 is TGTGCCAGCAGCCAAGAAGACAGGCCAGTAGGGACCGGGGAGCTGTTTTTT. Full variable domain (missing parts from reference TRBV14 and TRBJ2-2): EAGVTQFPSHSVIEKGQTVTLRCDPISGHDNLYWYRRVMGKEIKFLLHFVKESKQDESGMPNNRFLAERTGGTYSTLKVQPAELEDSGVYFCASSQEDRPVGTGELFFGEGSRLTVL.